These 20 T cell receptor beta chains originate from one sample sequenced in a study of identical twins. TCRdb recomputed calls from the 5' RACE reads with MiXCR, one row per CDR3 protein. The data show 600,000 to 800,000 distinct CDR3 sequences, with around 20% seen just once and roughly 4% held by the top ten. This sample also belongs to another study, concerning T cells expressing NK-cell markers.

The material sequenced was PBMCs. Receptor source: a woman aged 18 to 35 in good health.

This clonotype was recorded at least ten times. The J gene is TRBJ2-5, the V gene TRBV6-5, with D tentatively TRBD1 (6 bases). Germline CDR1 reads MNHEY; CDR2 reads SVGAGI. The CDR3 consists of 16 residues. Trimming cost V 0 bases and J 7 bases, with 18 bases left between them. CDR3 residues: CASSYSGADPTRTQYF. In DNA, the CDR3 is TGTGCCAGCAGTTACTCGGGGGCCGATCCAACCAGGACCCAGTACTTC.

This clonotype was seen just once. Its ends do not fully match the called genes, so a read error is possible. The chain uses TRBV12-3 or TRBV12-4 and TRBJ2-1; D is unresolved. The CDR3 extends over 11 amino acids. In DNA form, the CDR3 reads TGTGCCAGCGGTTTTTCTCATGAGCAGTTCTTC. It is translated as CASGFSHEQFF.

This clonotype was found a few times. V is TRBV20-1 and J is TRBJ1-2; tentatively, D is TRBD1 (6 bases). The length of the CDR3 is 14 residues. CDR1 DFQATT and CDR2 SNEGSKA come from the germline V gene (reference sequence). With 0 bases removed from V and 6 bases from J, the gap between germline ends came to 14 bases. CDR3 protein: CSARDRAGDNGYTF. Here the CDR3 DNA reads TGCAGTGCTAGAGATCGGGCAGGGGATAATGGCTACACCTTC.

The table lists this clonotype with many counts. The CDR3 region is CAWSFERTDTQYF. The CDR3 DNA reads TGTGCCTGGAGTTTTGAGCGCACAGATACGCAGTATTTT. The J gene is TRBJ2-3, the V gene TRBV30; D uncertain. This CDR3 spans 13 amino acids. The germline V gene encodes CDR1 GTSNPN and CDR2 SVGIG (reference sequence). The V end lost 2 bases, the J end lost 1 base, and 7 bases lay between the germline ends.

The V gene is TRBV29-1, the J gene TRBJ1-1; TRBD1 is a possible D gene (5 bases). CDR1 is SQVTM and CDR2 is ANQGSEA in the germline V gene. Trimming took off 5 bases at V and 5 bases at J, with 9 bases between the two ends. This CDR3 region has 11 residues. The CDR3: CSVPGGTEAFF. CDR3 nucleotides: TGCAGCGTTCCCGGGGGTACTGAAGCTTTCTTT.

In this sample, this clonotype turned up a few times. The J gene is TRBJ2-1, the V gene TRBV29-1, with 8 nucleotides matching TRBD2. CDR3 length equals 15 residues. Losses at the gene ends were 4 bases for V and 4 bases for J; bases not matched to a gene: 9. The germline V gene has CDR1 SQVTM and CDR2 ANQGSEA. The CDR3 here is CSVAPKRLAYNEQFF. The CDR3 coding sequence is TGCAGCGTTGCCCCCAAGCGACTAGCGTACAATGAGCAGTTCTTC.

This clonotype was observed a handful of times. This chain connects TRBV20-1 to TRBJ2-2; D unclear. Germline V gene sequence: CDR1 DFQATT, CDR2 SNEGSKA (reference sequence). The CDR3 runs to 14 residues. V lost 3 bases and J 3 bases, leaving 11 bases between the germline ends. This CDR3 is CSARRPGDTGELFF. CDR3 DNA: TGCAGTGCTAGGCGACCTGGGGACACCGGGGAGCTGTTTTTT.

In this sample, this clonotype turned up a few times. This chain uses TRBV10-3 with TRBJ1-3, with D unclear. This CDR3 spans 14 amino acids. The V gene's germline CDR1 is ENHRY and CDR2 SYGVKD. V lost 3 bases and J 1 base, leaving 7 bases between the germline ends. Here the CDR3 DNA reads TGTGCCATCAGTGACCTTGGATCTGGAAACACCATATATTTT. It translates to CAISDLGSGNTIYF.

CDR3 region: CASSSSWGNQPQHF. CDR3 nucleotides: TGTGCCAGCAGCTCATCGTGGGGTAATCAGCCCCAGCATTTT. This chain joins TRBV7-9 and TRBJ1-5; D not certain. Germline loops: CDR1 SEHNR, CDR2 FQNEAQ (reference sequence). This CDR3 is built from 14 residues. Between the trimmed V and J ends, which lost 4 bases and 4 bases, there was a span of 11 bases.

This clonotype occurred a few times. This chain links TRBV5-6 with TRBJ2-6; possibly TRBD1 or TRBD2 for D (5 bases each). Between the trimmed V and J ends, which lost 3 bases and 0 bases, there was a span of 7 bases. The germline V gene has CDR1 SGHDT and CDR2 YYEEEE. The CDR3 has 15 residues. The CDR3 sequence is CASSWGISGANVLTF. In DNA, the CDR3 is TGTGCCAGCAGCTGGGGGATCTCTGGGGCCAACGTCCTGACTTTC.

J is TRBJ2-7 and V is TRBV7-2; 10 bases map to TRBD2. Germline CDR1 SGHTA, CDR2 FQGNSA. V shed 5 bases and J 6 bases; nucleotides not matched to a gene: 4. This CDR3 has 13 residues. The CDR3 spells CASSSGREREQYF. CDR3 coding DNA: TGTGCCAGCAGCAGCGGGAGGGAGCGCGAGCAGTACTTC.

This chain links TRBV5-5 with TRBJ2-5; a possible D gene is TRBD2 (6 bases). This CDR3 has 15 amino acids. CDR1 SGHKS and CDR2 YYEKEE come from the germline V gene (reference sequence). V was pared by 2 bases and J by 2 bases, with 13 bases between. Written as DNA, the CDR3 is TGTGCCAGCAGCTTACTTTCGGACTATCAAGAGACCCAGTACTTC. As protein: CASSLLSDYQETQYF.

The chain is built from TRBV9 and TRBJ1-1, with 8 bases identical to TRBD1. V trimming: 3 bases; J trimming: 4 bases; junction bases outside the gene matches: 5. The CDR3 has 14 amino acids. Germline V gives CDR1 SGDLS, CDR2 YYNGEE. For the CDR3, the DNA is TGTGCCAGCAGCGGTACAGGGGGGAGCACTGAAGCTTTCTTT. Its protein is CASSGTGGSTEAFF. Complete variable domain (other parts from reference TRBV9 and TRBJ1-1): DSGVTQTPKHLITATGQRVTLRCSPRSGDLSVYWYQQSLDQGLQFLIQYYNGEERAKGNILERFSAQQFPDLHSELNLSSLELGDSALYFCASSGTGGSTEAFFGQGTRLTVV.

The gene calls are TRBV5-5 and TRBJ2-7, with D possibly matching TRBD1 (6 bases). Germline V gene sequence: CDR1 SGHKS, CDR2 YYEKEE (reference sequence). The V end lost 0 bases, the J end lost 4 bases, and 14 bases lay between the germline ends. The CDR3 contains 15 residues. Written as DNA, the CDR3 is TGTGCCAGCAGCTTGGTACAGGGTATTATTTACGAGCAGTACTTC. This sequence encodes CASSLVQGIIYEQYF. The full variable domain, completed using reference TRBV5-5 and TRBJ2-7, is DAGVTQSPTHLIKTRGQQVTLRCSPISGHKSVSWYQQVLGQGPQFIFQYYEKEERGRGNFPDRFSARQFPNYSSELNVNALLLGDSALYLCASSLVQGIIYEQYFGPGTRLTVT.

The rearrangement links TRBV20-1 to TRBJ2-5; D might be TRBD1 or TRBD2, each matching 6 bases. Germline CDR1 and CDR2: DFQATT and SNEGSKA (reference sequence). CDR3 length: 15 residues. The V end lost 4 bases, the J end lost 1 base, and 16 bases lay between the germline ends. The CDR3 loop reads CSAKGGTTRQETQYF. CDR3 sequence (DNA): TGCAGTGCTAAGGGGGGAACTACCCGCCAAGAGACCCAGTACTTC.

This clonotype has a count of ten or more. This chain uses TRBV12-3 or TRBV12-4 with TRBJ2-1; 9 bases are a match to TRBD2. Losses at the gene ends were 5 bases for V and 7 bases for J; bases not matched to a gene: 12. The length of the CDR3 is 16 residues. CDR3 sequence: CASSVLGSGRRNEQFF. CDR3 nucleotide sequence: TGTGCCAGCAGTGTCCTCGGCAGCGGGAGGAGGAATGAGCAGTTCTTC.

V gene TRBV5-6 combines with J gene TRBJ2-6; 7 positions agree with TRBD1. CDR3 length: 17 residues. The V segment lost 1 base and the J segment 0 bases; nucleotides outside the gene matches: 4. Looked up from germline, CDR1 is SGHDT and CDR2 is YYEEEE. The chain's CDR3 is CASSLMGQFSGANVLTF. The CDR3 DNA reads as TGTGCCAGCAGCTTGATGGGACAGTTCTCTGGGGCCAACGTCCTGACTTTC.

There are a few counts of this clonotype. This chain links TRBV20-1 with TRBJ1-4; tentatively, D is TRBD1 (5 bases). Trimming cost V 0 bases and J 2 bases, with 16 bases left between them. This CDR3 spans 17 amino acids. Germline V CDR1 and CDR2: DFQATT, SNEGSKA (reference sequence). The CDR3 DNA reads TGCAGTGCTAGAGATTTGTTCGGGGGGACCACTAATGAAAAACTGTTTTTT. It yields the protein CSARDLFGGTTNEKLFF.

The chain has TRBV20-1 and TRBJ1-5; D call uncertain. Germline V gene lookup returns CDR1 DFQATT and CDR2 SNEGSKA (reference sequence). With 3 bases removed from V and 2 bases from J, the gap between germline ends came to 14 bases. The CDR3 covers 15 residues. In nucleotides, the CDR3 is TGCAGTGCTAGTGAGTTTATCTGGGGCAATCAGCCCCAGCATTTT. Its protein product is CSASEFIWGNQPQHF.

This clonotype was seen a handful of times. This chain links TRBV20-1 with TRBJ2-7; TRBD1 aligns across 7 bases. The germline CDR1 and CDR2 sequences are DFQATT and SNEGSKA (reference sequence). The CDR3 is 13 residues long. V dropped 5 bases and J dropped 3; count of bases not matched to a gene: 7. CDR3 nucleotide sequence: TGCAGTGCTTCCGGGACAGTAATCTACGAGCAGTACTTC. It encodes CSASGTVIYEQYF.